This T cell receptor (beta chain) was identified during a study of shared clonotypes between healthy human individuals (dated by TCRdb to 2020 to 2021). About the investigation overall: A couple of women and three men aged 18 to 49 years were included in the cohort. To increase sequencing depth and limit assay-specific biases, TCR repertoire library preparation and sequencing were carried out by different laboratories using diverse techniques. For each donor, CD4 naive and CD4 memory were each given three plates, CD8 naive was given two plates, and CD8 memory was given one plate. Between about 0.85 and 9.5 billion PBMCs per donor were obtained by leukapheresis. To estimate repertoire size and how much clonotypes are shared between individuals, the study performed deep sequencing of blood TCR repertoires from roughly five healthy adults. The full study reports these points: Larger estimated clonotype richness was generally found for naive subsets than for memory subsets. Even with the large sequencing depth, rarefaction of the sorted-subset datasets indicated that sequencing was incomplete. Sampling was restricted to blood, and TCR repertoires in tissues likely differ from the TCR repertoires found in blood. Across a handful of donors, approximately 5% of naive CD4, approximately 3.6% of naive CD8, 2.3% of memory CD4, and roughly 0.41% of memory CD8 clonotypes were shared. The small number of donors limited the genetic and exposure-history diversity represented. Pairwise subsampling indicated that sequencing depth was expected to affect the degree of clonotype sharing among donors. Higher generation probabilities were observed for clonotypes shared by all four sorted-subset donors than for non-shared clonotypes.

Looking up the germline V gene yields CDR1 SQVTM and CDR2 ANQGSEA. Trimming costs V 4 bases and J 1 base, and their ends lie 11 bases apart. Measured from the cysteine to the phenylalanine, the CDR3 is 13 residues long. Only the CDR3 region is kept as DNA, spanning 39 bases read in frame from base 1. On this clone: This receptor's antigen is unknown. Base qualities were left out, and no much larger clone turns up one base away.

TCR CDR3 regions were amplified from genomic DNA by multiplex PCR using the deep immunoSEQ assay. Genomic DNA extracted from each cell subset was distributed evenly over all wells of several immunoSEQ 96-well plates, and each plate served as one replicate. For sorted subsets, roughly 200 ng genomic DNA, equal to 30,000 to 35,000 T cell genomes, was loaded into each replicate PCR. Purified libraries were measured with a Qubit 3.0 fluorometer, size-checked on a Bioanalyzer 2100, and measured again with the KAPA Library Quantification kit. Every immunoSEQ 96-well plate was sequenced on a separate single-read 150-cycle Illumina NextSeq 550 flow cell. The authors' analysis ran thus. Because the immunoSEQ output held only junctional sequences and lacked quality scores, the filtering could not match the filtering applied to full-length reads. To assign V/J genes and CDR3, sequences were annotated using PyIR, a Python wrapper for IgBLAST v1.9, with IMGT germline references. Reads were filtered out if the reads had weak V/J assignments (E-value above 1e-6), no CDR3, stop codons, out-of-frame junctions, or ambiguous translated residues. V3J clonotypes were defined as sequences sharing the same inferred V gene, J gene, and CDR3 amino acid sequence. Percentage overlap between repertoires was computed as shared unique clonotypes divided by the size of the smaller repertoire. RTK rarefaction, the Chao1 estimator, and Recon v2.1 estimates of unobserved clonotypes were used to assess repertoire richness. OLGA was used to compute generation probabilities for all TCRbeta clonotypes that the gDNA method yielded from a handful of donors. Imported from immuneACCESS, the table was reduced by TCRdb to in-frame sequences with V and J called. These copies leave out some clones; in studies compared against another copy, an unresolved V gene accounts for under half, and the cause of the remainder is not known. For V, J and clone size, that table is used; D and trimming come from the DNA. The sample table shows under 2.5 million clones, and 85% to 95% are seen once. The leading ten clones occupy roughly 0.34% of the sample.

Healthy HIV-negative adults with no recently reported acute infections or vaccinations were included as donors. Every donor was a Caucasian adult living in Nashville, Tennessee, USA. Magnetic negative selection was used to enrich CD4+ T cells, after which naive cells were positively selected on CD45RA and the negative fraction became the memory subset. Blood was collected by leukapheresis, and PBMCs were isolated by Ficoll-Histopaque density gradient centrifugation and then cryopreserved in liquid nitrogen vapor phase. Analytical flow cytometry was used to check the purity and quantity of every magnetically sorted T cell population. From each sorted fraction, genomic DNA was isolated and quantified by UV absorbance on a Nanodrop 2000c.

The source of this sequence is a man aged 18 to 30 in good health. Some clones in this sample may be carry-over from other donors' samples. The V gene is TRBV29-1 and the J gene is TRBJ2-7; the D gene lacks a confident call. Material: naive CD4+ T cells from PBMCs. The cell subset or site label of this sample denotes: CD45RA+ positively selected. The CDR3 loop reads CSVGFLDSYEQYF. The nucleotide sequence reads TGCAGCGTTGGGTTTTTGGATTCCTACGAGCAGTACTTC.